This entry lists 29 T cell receptor beta chains sequenced from one sample in a study of cytomegalovirus exposure and HLA in healthy donors (dated by TCRdb to the late 2010s). Libraries were built with the immunoSEQ multiplex PCR assay. A mixture of 60 forward primers for TCR Vbeta segments and 13 reverse primers for TCR Jbeta segments was used in the multiplex PCR. TCRdb retrieved this table from immuneACCESS and kept in-frame rearrangements only. Not all clones are present; in checked studies, unresolved V genes account for under half, and no reason is known for the remainder. Across this sample there are around 280,000 clones, with 85% to 90% seen only once. The ten largest clones capture about 2% of the sample. Material: PBMCs. These receptor sequences come from a woman aged 18-29 years in good health and CMV-seronegative.

This clone was seen just once. The CDR3 DNA is TGTGCCAGCAGCCTCGCGCAGGGGGGTCCTGGCTACACCTTC. This sequence encodes CASSLAQGGPGYTF. J is TRBJ1-2 and V is TRBV2; TRBD1 agrees at 7 bases. This CDR3 contains 14 residues. The germline gives CDR1 SNHLY, CDR2 FYNNEI. J lost 7 bases, V lost 6 bases, and 11 bases had no gene match.

The rearrangement joins TRBV5-1 to TRBJ2-1, with 8 bases aligning to TRBD2. Trimming cost V 2 bases and J 7 bases; bases outside gene matches: 8. This CDR3 region has 15 residues. Germline CDR1 SGHRS, CDR2 YFSETQ. The CDR3 nucleotides read TGCGCCAGCAGCTTCCGCGCGGGGGGTACAAATGAGCAGTTCTTC. This codes for CASSFRAGGTNEQFF. Drawing the rest from reference TRBV5-1 and TRBJ2-1, the complete variable domain is KAGVTQTPRYLIKTRGQQVTLSCSPISGHRSVSWYQQTPGQGLQFLFEYFSETQRNKGNFPGRFSGRQFSNSRSEMNVSTLELGDSALYLCASSFRAGGTNEQFFGPGTRLTVL.

The chain couples TRBV19 to TRBJ1-5, with 9 bases identical to TRBD1. This CDR3 is 15 amino acids long. V was clipped by 6 bases and J by 2 bases; unmatched bases: 5. CDR1 is LNHDA, CDR2 SQIVND, per germline (reference sequence). This chain's CDR3 is CASSTGGAGNQPQHF. As DNA, the CDR3 is TGTGCCAGTAGCACAGGGGGCGCAGGCAATCAGCCCCAGCATTTT.

The V gene is TRBV30, the J gene TRBJ1-1, with 10 bases that match TRBD1. J was trimmed by 5 bases and V by 5 bases; bases with no gene match: 8. From germline, CDR1 is GTSNPN and CDR2 SVGIG (reference sequence). The length of the CDR3 is 14 residues. The CDR3 coding sequence is TGTGCCTGGGAGGGACAGGGGAGGTCGACTGAAGCTTTCTTT. Translating gives CAWEGQGRSTEAFF.

This clone was detected only once. The chain carries TRBV4-1 and TRBJ2-7; 10 bases match TRBD1. CDR3 size: 15 residues. Germline CDR1 MGHRA, CDR2 YSYEKL. The J segment lost 1 base and the V segment lost 2 bases, leaving 2 bases of the junction unmatched. This CDR3 is CASSQPGQGSYEQYF. The CDR3 nucleotides read TGCGCCAGCAGCCAACCGGGACAGGGGTCCTACGAGCAGTACTTC.

The gene calls are TRBV10-2 and TRBJ1-1, with D tentatively TRBD1 (6 bases). V was pared by 9 bases and J by 6 bases, with 17 bases between. The CDR3 has 13 residues. Per germline, CDR1 WSHSY and CDR2 SAAADI. DNA for the CDR3: TGCGCCAGTTTTATACAGGGTTCCCCTGAAGCTTTCTTT. This gives the protein CASFIQGSPEAFF.

This clone was seen just once. V and J are TRBV23-1 and TRBJ1-2; 9 bases map to TRBD1. TRBV23-1 is sorted into the ORF group, with uncertain function. This CDR3 spans 11 amino acids. With V trimmed by 8 bases and J by 8 bases, 3 bases remained unmatched. The CDR3 is CASGTGTGYTF. DNA of the CDR3: TGCGCCAGCGGGACAGGGACGGGCTACACCTTC.

Of note for this clone: Other DNA sequences in this sample translate to the same CDR3. The chain has TRBV6-5 and TRBJ1-6; a weak D match, TRBD1 (6 bases). CDR1 MNHEY and CDR2 SVGAGI come from the germline V gene. V gave up 10 bases and J gave up 3 bases, with 13 bases separating them. The CDR3 runs 14 residues. CDR3 sequence: CATVPTGYNSPLHF. The CDR3 nucleotides are TGTGCCACCGTACCGACAGGCTATAATTCACCCCTCCACTTT.

This sequence joins TRBV27 and TRBJ1-1; possible D gene TRBD1, 6 bases. Germline CDR1 reads MNHEY; CDR2 reads SMNVEV (reference sequence). The CDR3 length is 14 residues. The ends were cut back, 3 bases at V and 6 bases at J, with 14 bases in the middle. The CDR3 DNA reads TGTGCCAGCAGTTTTGGCAGGGGTATCGCTGAAGCTTTCTTT. Translated: CASSFGRGIAEAFF.

The rearrangement joins TRBV4-1 to TRBJ2-1; D not certain. CDR1 MGHRA and CDR2 YSYEKL come from the germline V gene. This CDR3 contains 13 residues. V gave up 4 bases and J gave up 4 bases, with 8 bases separating them. CDR3: CASSRPSYNEQFF. Here the CDR3 DNA reads TGCGCCAGCAGCCGCCCTAGTTACAATGAGCAGTTCTTC.

This clone appeared a single time. Sequence at one end of the junction differs from germline and may be a read error. The rearrangement links TRBV7-9 to TRBJ2-2, with 9 bases lining up with TRBD1. The CDR3 totals 18 residues. From germline, CDR1 is SEHNR and CDR2 FQNEAQ (reference sequence). The CDR3 nucleotides read TGTTCCAGCAGCCTTCGCGGACAGGGGAAATTTAACACCGGGGAGCTGTTTTTT. Its translation: CSSSLRGQGKFNTGELFF.

V usage is TRBV11-2 and J usage is TRBJ2-2; 9 bases fit TRBD1. Germline values: CDR1 SGHAT, CDR2 FQNNGV. The CDR3 extends over 16 amino acids. V dropped 1 base and J dropped 9; count of bases not matched to a gene: 9. CDR3 nucleotides: TGTGCCAGCAGCTTAGGGGCCGGGACAGGGATCCGGGAGCTGTTTTTT. Translation: CASSLGAGTGIRELFF.

V and J are TRBV25-1 and TRBJ1-5; 11 bases line up with TRBD1. V was pared by 5 bases and J by 7 bases, with 7 bases of the junction left unmatched. The CDR3 extends over 15 amino acids. In germline, CDR1 is MGHDK, CDR2 SYGVNS. CDR3 DNA sequence: TGTGCCAGCAGTAACCCGGGACAGGGGGACCAGCCCCAGCATTTT. It yields the protein CASSNPGQGDQPQHF.

The chain recombines TRBV27 with TRBJ1-2, with 7 bases lining up with TRBD1. The trim removed 8 bases at V and 5 bases at J, leaving 11 bases unmatched. CDR3 size: 14 residues. Germline V gene sequence: CDR1 MNHEY, CDR2 SMNVEV (reference sequence). In DNA form, the CDR3 reads TGTGCCAGCGGTCTCGGACGACAGGGTTATGGCTACACCTTC. This encodes CASGLGRQGYGYTF.

The chain is built from TRBV5-1 and TRBJ1-2; D is perhaps TRBD1 (5 bases). The CDR3 is made up of 16 amino acids. The V end was cut by 0 bases, the J end by 6 bases, with 18 bases between. CDR1 and CDR2 (germline): SGHRS, YFSETQ. The CDR3 DNA reads as TGCGCCAGCAGCTTGGGTATCGGGGGGGGAGTGAATGGCTACACCTTC. This encodes CASSLGIGGGVNGYTF. Based on the CDR3 plus reference TRBV5-1 and TRBJ1-2, the full variable domain is KAGVTQTPRYLIKTRGQQVTLSCSPISGHRSVSWYQQTPGQGLQFLFEYFSETQRNKGNFPGRFSGRQFSNSRSEMNVSTLELGDSALYLCASSLGIGGGVNGYTFGSGTRLTVV.

With respect to this clone: Other nucleotide sequences in the sample specify the same CDR3. V and J are TRBV5-1 and TRBJ1-1, with 9 bases aligning to TRBD1. The length of the CDR3 is 14 residues. Germline-derived CDR1 and CDR2 are SGHRS and YFSETQ. V lost 7 bases and J lost 6; bases outside the gene matches: 10. In nucleotides, the CDR3 is TGCGCCAGCTCCAGCCGGGACAGGGAGGCTGAAGCTTTCTTT. This codes for CASSSRDREAEAFF.

The V call is TRBV7-2, the J call TRBJ1-5, with D maybe TRBD1 (6 bases). The V end was cut by 5 bases, the J end by 0 bases, with 8 bases between. Germline CDR1 SGHTA, CDR2 FQGNSA. This CDR3 spans 14 amino acids. CDR3 in DNA: TGTGCCAGCAGCCCGGACAGTAGCAATCAGCCCCAGCATTTT. This encodes CASSPDSSNQPQHF.

This clone came up once. The J gene is TRBJ2-3, the V gene TRBV7-3; TRBD2 is a possible D gene (6 bases). The CDR3 has 16 residues. Per germline, CDR1 SGHTA and CDR2 FQGTGA. Between the trimmed V and J ends, which lost 5 bases and 1 base, there was a span of 16 bases. CDR3 sequence: CASSLKDYLGTDTQYF. For the CDR3, the DNA is TGTGCCAGCAGCCTAAAGGACTACCTCGGCACAGATACGCAGTATTTT.

The chain couples TRBV4-2 to TRBJ1-3; a weak D match, TRBD1 (6 bases). The CDR3 length is 16 residues. CDR1 is LGHNA and CDR2 is YNFKEQ in the germline V gene. The germline V and J ends were trimmed by 0 bases and 4 bases, with 13 bases remaining between them. CDR3 amino acids: CASSQEAGARGNTIYF. Written as DNA, the CDR3 is TGTGCCAGCAGCCAAGAAGCGGGGGCGAGAGGAAACACCATATATTTT.

This sequence joins TRBV10-3 and TRBJ1-6; D remains ambiguous. The CDR3 length is 13 residues. Per germline, CDR1 ENHRY and CDR2 SYGVKD. The V end was cut by 4 bases, the J end by 11 bases, with 12 bases between. CDR3 sequence (DNA): TGTGCCATCAGTGGTTTCCCGGAGGCACCCCTCCACTTT. This encodes CAISGFPEAPLHF.

The chain is built from TRBV5-8 and TRBJ2-7; 7 positions match TRBD1. The J segment lost 4 bases and the V segment lost 4 bases, leaving 2 bases of the junction unmatched. Germline assignment: CDR1 SGHTS and CDR2 YDEGEE. The CDR3 is made up of 12 amino acids. The CDR3 loop is CASSPGQYEQYF. The DNA for the CDR3 is TGTGCCAGCAGCCCGGGACAGTACGAGCAGTACTTC.

This clone was seen once. The chain couples TRBV29-1 to TRBJ2-5, with 10 nucleotides matching TRBD1. J was trimmed by 5 bases and V by 4 bases; bases with no gene match: 7. The CDR3 covers 14 residues. The germline V gene has CDR1 SQVTM and CDR2 ANQGSEA. DNA of the CDR3: TGCAGCGTTGGACAGGGGGCAGTTGGGGAGACCCAGTACTTC. Translation: CSVGQGAVGETQYF.

This chain uses TRBV12-5 with TRBJ2-7; a weak D match, TRBD1 (5 bases). Trimming took off 2 bases at V and 2 bases at J, with 16 bases between the two ends. The CDR3 loop spans 16 amino acids. Germline loops: CDR1 LGHNT, CDR2 FRNRAP. The CDR3 protein is CASGLPRGAGPYEQYF. Here the CDR3 DNA reads TGTGCTAGTGGTTTGCCCCGTGGGGCAGGCCCCTACGAGCAGTACTTC. The variable domain in full, with the rest retrieved from reference TRBV12-5 and TRBJ2-7, is DARVTQTPRHKVTEMGQEVTMRCQPILGHNTVFWYRQTMMQGLELLAYFRNRAPLDDSGMPKDRFSAEMPDATLATLKIQPSEPRDSAVYFCASGLPRGAGPYEQYFGPGTRLTVT.

The chain combines TRBV10-3 with TRBJ1-3, with D unclear. The ends were cut back, 3 bases at V and 0 bases at J, with 3 bases in the middle. The CDR3 extends over 13 amino acids. Germline V lookup: CDR1 ENHRY, CDR2 SYGVKD. CDR3 DNA sequence: TGTGCCATCAGTGATCACTCTGGAAACACCATATATTTT. Protein product: CAISDHSGNTIYF.

The chain is built from TRBV5-1 and TRBJ2-5; TRBD1 matches at 8 bases. This CDR3 is 15 amino acids long. V dropped 1 base and J dropped 2; count of bases not matched to a gene: 4. Germline CDR1 and CDR2: SGHRS and YFSETQ. This chain's CDR3 is CASSLLQGAQETQYF. The CDR3 DNA reads TGCGCCAGCAGCTTGCTTCAGGGGGCTCAAGAGACCCAGTACTTC.

The rearrangement joins TRBV7-9 to TRBJ1-2; the D gene is possibly TRBD1 (6 bases). Germline assignment: CDR1 SEHNR and CDR2 FQNEAQ (reference sequence). This CDR3 comprises 15 residues. Trimming took off 2 bases at V and 4 bases at J, with 14 bases between the two ends. This CDR3 reads CASSLPGAYGYGYTF. Here the CDR3 DNA reads TGTGCCAGCAGCTTACCAGGGGCGTACGGCTATGGCTACACCTTC.

The genes are TRBV19 and TRBJ2-7; 9 nucleotides align to TRBD1. Germline loops: CDR1 LNHDA, CDR2 SQIVND (reference sequence). This CDR3 is 15 amino acids long. The junction had 8 bases not matched to a gene; V was cut back by 6 bases and J by 2 bases. CDR3: CASSLRGDRAYEQYF. Here the CDR3 DNA reads TGTGCCAGTAGCCTCAGGGGGGACAGGGCCTACGAGCAGTACTTC.

V usage is TRBV9 and J usage is TRBJ2-2; tentatively, D is TRBD1 (7 bases). V lost 4 bases and J lost 3, with 16 bases in between. The CDR3 spans 16 residues. Looked up from germline, CDR1 is SGDLS and CDR2 is YYNGEE. The CDR3 coding sequence is TGTGCCAGCAGCTCAGGAGGGGGCCTTTACACCGGGGAGCTGTTTTTT. As protein: CASSSGGGLYTGELFF.

This rearrangement joins TRBV27 to TRBJ2-1; weak D call: TRBD1 (5 bases). V gave up 7 bases and J gave up 7 bases, with 14 bases separating them. The V gene's germline CDR1 is MNHEY and CDR2 SMNVEV (reference sequence). The CDR3 runs 13 residues. The chain's CDR3 is CASTPGHENEQFF. As DNA, the CDR3 is TGTGCCAGCACTCCCGGACATGAGAATGAGCAGTTCTTC.